A selection of T cell receptor beta chains follows, all from one sample in a study of blood T cells in healthy people across ages. TCRdb passed the 5' RACE reads through MiXCR, listing each CDR3 protein once. The top ten hold approximately 3.5% of the sample, which has fewer than 650,000 distinct CDR3 sequences, over 25% seen once. These data also featured in a second study, about T cells of mothers and their children.

Sequenced input: blood. Source of these receptors: a boy younger than 10 in good health. Each CDR3 is given with its conserved first and last residue. D genes are given only for firm matches. Clone size is not always given. Where it is, it says once, few, many or a class for expanded clones.

clone_size: many; v_call: TRBV7-8; j_call: TRBJ1-2; d_call: -; cdr3_aa: CASSLARALYGYTF; cdr3_nt: TGTGCCAGCAGCTTAGCACGGGCCCTCTATGGCTACACCTTC
clone_size: few; v_call: TRBV6-6; j_call: TRBJ2-1; d_call: -; cdr3_aa: CASKGTVYNEQFF; cdr3_nt: TGTGCCAGCAAGGGGACGGTATACAATGAGCAGTTCTTC
clone_size: -; v_call: TRBV6-1; j_call: TRBJ2-1; d_call: -; cdr3_aa: CASSEALGTPGNEQFF; cdr3_nt: TGTGCCAGCAGTGAAGCGCTAGGGACGCCTGGGAATGAGCAGTTCTTC
clone_size: few; v_call: TRBV12-3/TRBV12-4; j_call: TRBJ2-5; d_call: -; cdr3_aa: CASTPDSSETQYF; cdr3_nt: TGTGCCAGCACTCCTGACAGCAGCGAGACCCAGTACTTC
clone_size: -; v_call: TRBV6-5; j_call: TRBJ1-2; d_call: -; cdr3_aa: CASSYAWDGPVFEGYGYTF; cdr3_nt: TGTGCCAGCAGTTACGCCTGGGACGGACCGGTTTTTGAGGGCTATGGCTACACCTTC
clone_size: -; v_call: TRBV20-1; j_call: TRBJ2-5; d_call: -; cdr3_aa: CSATRQPETQYF; cdr3_nt: TGCAGTGCTACAAGGCAGCCGGAGACCCAGTACTTC
clone_size: -; v_call: TRBV28; j_call: TRBJ1-6; d_call: -; cdr3_aa: CASSPGGADNSPLHF; cdr3_nt: TGTGCCAGCAGTCCCGGTGGGGCAGATAATTCACCCCTCCACTTT
clone_size: -; v_call: TRBV9; j_call: TRBJ2-2; d_call: -; cdr3_aa: CASSVDAPRGGELFF; cdr3_nt: TGTGCCAGCAGCGTAGACGCGCCTAGAGGGGGGGAGCTGTTTTTT
clone_size: few; v_call: TRBV4-3; j_call: TRBJ2-7; d_call: -; cdr3_aa: CASSQGGHPDYEQYF; cdr3_nt: TGCGCCAGCAGCCAGGGAGGACACCCCGACTACGAGCAGTACTTC
clone_size: few; v_call: TRBV2; j_call: TRBJ1-1; d_call: TRBD1; cdr3_aa: CASSEARSGTGGTEAFF; cdr3_nt: TGTGCCAGCAGTGAAGCGAGATCCGGGACAGGGGGCACTGAAGCTTTCTTT